A single sample is the source of the 32 T cell receptor beta chains below, sequenced in a study of blood T cell repertoires in COVID-19. The repertoire was sequenced with immunoSEQ multiplex PCR; TCRdb's copy has only in-frame clones and lacks some. Of tens of thousands of clones listed, about 90% are singletons. Source material: peripheral blood. The receptors here all came from a man over 45 with active COVID-19.

The chain combines TRBV3-1 (or the pseudogene TRBV3-2) with TRBJ1-2, with TRBD1 as a possible D gene (6 bases). Germline V gene sequence: CDR1 LGHDT, CDR2 YNNKEL (reference sequence). This CDR3 region has 13 residues. Trimming left V 4 bases short and J 8 bases short, with 14 bases between. The CDR3 DNA is TGTGCCAGCAGCCTACAACAGGGTAGAGGCTACACCTTC. Translated, it gives CASSLQQGRGYTF.

This sequence joins TRBV19 and TRBJ1-1, with no clear D. The length of the CDR3 is 13 residues. Germline-derived CDR1 and CDR2 are LNHDA and SQIVND (reference sequence). V was trimmed by 8 bases and J by 1 base, leaving 11 bases between them. The CDR3 loop reads CASGRWGNTEAFF. CDR3 coding DNA: TGTGCCAGTGGGAGATGGGGGAACACTGAAGCTTTCTTT.

This clone was seen a handful of times. This sequence joins TRBV6-5 and TRBJ1-1; D is uncertain. V lost 8 bases, J lost 1 base, and 11 bases lay in between. From germline, CDR1 is MNHEY and CDR2 SVGAGI. The CDR3 contains 13 residues. CDR3 DNA sequence: TGTGCCAGCTCTATGGGAGGGAACACTGAAGCTTTCTTT. It yields the protein CASSMGGNTEAFF.

This sequence joins TRBV18 and TRBJ1-3; 7 bases align to TRBD1. With V trimmed by 8 bases and J by 2 bases, 6 bases remained unmatched. Germline V gene sequence: CDR1 KGHSH, CDR2 LQKENI. This CDR3 spans 14 amino acids. The CDR3 region is CASRTGTAGNTIYF. DNA of the CDR3: TGTGCCAGCCGAACCGGGACAGCTGGAAACACCATATATTTT.

The chain combines TRBV28 with TRBJ2-7, with D possibly being TRBD1 (5 bases). This CDR3 is built from 15 residues. Trimming took 1 base from V and 1 from J, leaving 11 bases between them. CDR1 is MDHEN, CDR2 SYDVKM, per germline. The CDR3 DNA sequence: TGTGCCAGCAGTTTATTCGGACATATATCCTACGAGCAGTACTTC. It translates to CASSLFGHISYEQYF.

The chain combines TRBV14 with TRBJ2-1; perhaps TRBD2 as D (5 bases). The germline V and J ends were trimmed by 3 bases and 0 bases, with 21 bases remaining between them. The CDR3 has 19 amino acids. The germline V gene encodes CDR1 SGHDN and CDR2 FVKESK. CDR3 protein: CASSHPRASSKNSYNEQFF. For the CDR3, the DNA is TGTGCCAGCAGCCATCCCCGTGCCTCTAGCAAAAACTCCTACAATGAGCAGTTCTTC.

The V call is TRBV6-5, the J call TRBJ2-5, with TRBD2 identical over 8 bases. Germline trimming cut 4 bases from V and 0 bases from J; bases unmatched to any gene: 4. In germline, CDR1 is MNHEY, CDR2 SVGAGI. The CDR3 spans 15 residues. The DNA of the CDR3 is TGTGCCAGCAGTTCGGGACTAGAGTACCAAGAGACCCAGTACTTC. This translates into CASSSGLEYQETQYF.

The chain combines TRBV7-8 with TRBJ1-5, with D possibly TRBD1 on 5 matching bases. V lost 5 bases and J 5 bases, leaving 16 bases between the germline ends. This CDR3 comprises 15 residues. Germline V CDR1 and CDR2: SGHVS, FQNEAQ. CDR3 bases: TGTGCCAGCAGCAGGGGCCTAAACGAGGATCAGCCCCAGCATTTT. This sequence encodes CASSRGLNEDQPQHF.

The J gene is TRBJ2-1, the V gene TRBV24-1; TRBD2 is a possible D gene (5 bases). CDR1 is KGHDR and CDR2 is SFDVKD in the germline V gene. There are 15 residues in the CDR3. The ends were cut back, 3 bases at V and 9 bases at J, with 17 bases in the middle. The chain's CDR3 is CATSDPRTPSSEQFF. In DNA, the CDR3 is TGTGCCACCAGTGATCCTCGGACTCCTAGCAGTGAGCAGTTCTTC.

The chain combines TRBV30 with TRBJ1-2, with 9 bases fitting TRBD1. J gave up 11 bases and V 5 bases, and 15 bases lay outside the gene matches. Germline V gene lookup returns CDR1 GTSNPN and CDR2 SVGIG (reference sequence). The CDR3 has 14 amino acids. The CDR3 here is CAWGITGTGLGYTF. DNA of the CDR3: TGTGCCTGGGGCATTACCGGGACAGGGTTAGGATACACCTTC.

The V call is TRBV4-1, the J call TRBJ2-5; TRBD2 aligns across 11 bases. J was trimmed by 4 bases and V by 1 base; bases with no gene match: 5. The CDR3 spans 16 residues. Germline V gives CDR1 MGHRA, CDR2 YSYEKL. CDR3 sequence reads: CASSQGSGRARETQYF. CDR3 sequence (DNA): TGCGCCAGCAGCCAAGGTAGCGGGAGGGCCCGAGAGACCCAGTACTTC.

This clone was seen only a few times. This chain links TRBV12-3 or TRBV12-4 with TRBJ2-2; 9 nucleotides align to TRBD2. The CDR3 runs to 13 residues. The V gene end was trimmed by 11 bases and the J gene end by 1 base; junction bases not matched to a gene: 2. CDR3 DNA: TGTGCCGGAGCGGGAGGGAACACCGGGGAGCTGTTTTTT. Residues: CAGAGGNTGELFF.

This sequence joins TRBV27 and TRBJ2-5, with TRBD2 matching over 10 bases. V was pared by 5 bases and J by 5 bases, with 2 bases of the junction left unmatched. The CDR3 is 13 residues long. Per the germline V gene, CDR1 is MNHEY and CDR2 is SMNVEV (reference sequence). The CDR3 region is CASSRTSGETQYF. In DNA, the CDR3 is TGTGCCAGCAGTCGGACTAGCGGCGAGACCCAGTACTTC.

The genes are TRBV11-2 and TRBJ2-6, with no clear D. This CDR3 contains 14 residues. Germline values: CDR1 SGHAT, CDR2 FQNNGV. V lost 5 bases to trimming and J lost 4 bases, with 9 bases between them. The CDR3 here is CASSQARGANVLTF. As DNA, the CDR3 is TGTGCCAGCAGCCAGGCCAGAGGGGCCAACGTCCTGACTTTC.

The chain uses TRBV5-8 and TRBJ2-7; TRBD2 agrees at 7 bases. J gave up 6 bases and V 0 bases, and 9 bases lay outside the gene matches. Germline CDR1 SGHTS, CDR2 YDEGEE. The CDR3 length is 15 residues. The CDR3 nucleotides read TGTGCCAGCAGCTTGGTGGGGGGGTATAATTCCGAGCAGTACTTC. Translated, it gives CASSLVGGYNSEQYF.

The chain joins TRBV9 to TRBJ2-6, with a weak D call TRBD2 (5 bases). V gave up 7 bases and J gave up 3 bases, with 11 bases separating them. Germline CDR1 SGDLS, CDR2 YYNGEE. CDR3 length: 14 residues. The CDR3 spells CASSGGFGANVLTF. The CDR3 DNA sequence: TGTGCCAGCTCGGGCGGGTTTGGGGCCAACGTCCTGACTTTC. Full variable domain (remainder filled in from reference TRBV9 and TRBJ2-6): DSGVTQTPKHLITATGQRVTLRCSPRSGDLSVYWYQQSLDQGLQFLIQYYNGEERAKGNILERFSAQQFPDLHSELNLSSLELGDSALYFCASSGGFGANVLTFGAGSRLTVL.

The genes are TRBV5-6 and TRBJ2-1, with TRBD1 matching 10 bases. CDR1 and CDR2 from the germline V gene are SGHDT and YYEEEE. The length of the CDR3 is 16 residues. V was pared by 2 bases and J by 14 bases, with 16 bases of the junction left unmatched. In nucleotides, the CDR3 is TGTGCCAGCAGCTTCTCCTCCGGGACAGGGGCGGGTGTGGAGTTCTTC. Amino acids: CASSFSSGTGAGVEFF. Complete variable domain (other parts from reference TRBV5-6 and TRBJ2-1): DAGVTQSPTHLIKTRGQQVTLRCSPKSGHDTVSWYQQALGQGPQFIFQYYEEEERQRGNFPDRFSGHQFPNYSSELNVNALLLGDSALYLCASSFSSGTGAGVEFFGPGTRLTVL.

The chain couples TRBV6-4 to TRBJ2-2; weak D call: TRBD2 (6 bases). Germline CDR1 and CDR2: MRHNA and SNTAGT. V lost 10 bases, J lost 2 bases, and 23 bases lay in between. The CDR3 is made up of 17 amino acids. The CDR3 DNA reads as TGTGCCACTTCGAAGGATACCGGGAGCAGAAACACCGGGGAGCTGTTTTTT. Amino acid sequence: CATSKDTGSRNTGELFF.

The gene calls are TRBV3-1 (or the pseudogene TRBV3-2) and TRBJ1-1, with D uncertain. There are 13 residues in the CDR3. Germline V lookup: CDR1 LGHDT, CDR2 YNNKEL (reference sequence). Between the trimmed V and J ends, which lost 3 bases and 0 bases, there was a span of 5 bases. The DNA for the CDR3 is TGTGCCAGCAGCCACCCCATGAACACTGAAGCTTTCTTT. Amino acid sequence: CASSHPMNTEAFF.

This chain uses TRBV4-1 with TRBJ2-1, with TRBD2 identical over 10 bases. V shed 3 bases and J 2 bases; nucleotides not matched to a gene: 1. The CDR3 covers 15 residues. The germline V gene has CDR1 MGHRA and CDR2 YSYEKL. The CDR3 spells CASSHTSGTYNEQFF. The CDR3 DNA sequence: TGCGCCAGCAGCCATACTAGCGGGACCTACAATGAGCAGTTCTTC.

Concerning this clone itself: One junction end disagrees with the germline gene, perhaps due to a read error. The gene calls are TRBV2 and TRBJ2-1, with 12 bases aligning to TRBD2. Germline V gene lookup returns CDR1 SNHLY and CDR2 FYNNEI. The CDR3 runs to 16 residues. The CDR3 loop reads CASGEPGLAGYNEQFF. The CDR3, as DNA: TGTGCCAGCGGTGAACCGGGACTAGCGGGTTACAATGAGCAGTTCTTC.

The chain combines TRBV28 with TRBJ1-6; 7 nucleotides agree with TRBD1. V dropped 4 bases and J dropped 10; count of bases not matched to a gene: 7. CDR1 is MDHEN and CDR2 is SYDVKM in the germline V gene. This CDR3 comprises 14 residues. Written as DNA, the CDR3 is TGTGCCAGCAGTTCGGGACAGTTGAGCTCACCCCTCCACTTT. This encodes CASSSGQLSSPLHF. Drawing the rest from reference TRBV28 and TRBJ1-6, the complete variable domain is DVKVTQSSRYLVKRTGEKVFLECVQDMDHENMFWYRQDPGLGLRLIYFSYDVKMKEKGDIPEGYSVSREKKERFSLILESASTNQTSMYLCASSSGQLSSPLHFGNGTRLTVT.

This chain's CDR3 is CASSSLAGGAYNEQFF. CDR3 sequence (DNA): TGCGCCAGCAGCTCCTTAGCGGGAGGAGCCTACAATGAGCAGTTCTTC. The chain combines TRBV5-1 with TRBJ2-1, with 10 bases aligning to TRBD2. The germline CDR1 and CDR2 sequences are SGHRS and YFSETQ. This CDR3 comprises 16 residues. With V trimmed by 3 bases and J by 2 bases, 5 bases remained unmatched. The whole variable domain, filled in from reference TRBV5-1 and TRBJ2-1, reads KAGVTQTPRYLIKTRGQQVTLSCSPISGHRSVSWYQQTPGQGLQFLFEYFSETQRNKGNFPGRFSGRQFSNSRSEMNVSTLELGDSALYLCASSSLAGGAYNEQFFGPGTRLTVL.

J is TRBJ2-3 and V is TRBV7-3; possible D gene TRBD2, 6 bases. This CDR3 contains 13 residues. Trimming took 5 bases from V and 10 from J, leaving 16 bases between them. Per the germline V gene, CDR1 is SGHTA and CDR2 is FQGTGA. The CDR3 protein is CASSPRTTSAQYF. CDR3 in DNA: TGTGCCAGCAGCCCTCGGACTACGTCGGCGCAGTATTTT.

V gene TRBV20-1 combines with J gene TRBJ2-7; D might be TRBD1 (5 bases). The V gene's germline CDR1 is DFQATT and CDR2 SNEGSKA (reference sequence). Deletions cut 8 bases from V and 5 bases from J, with 13 bases between. This CDR3 region has 11 residues. The CDR3 DNA follows: TGCAGTCCCAGGAAGGGGAACGAGCAGTACTTC. Protein: CSPRKGNEQYF.

This clone appeared once. This chain links TRBV10-2 with TRBJ2-7; the match to TRBD1 covers 10 bases. The length of the CDR3 is 16 residues. J was trimmed by 6 bases and V by 3 bases; bases with no gene match: 11. The germline gives CDR1 WSHSY, CDR2 SAAADI. CDR3 residues: CASSEYASGTGVEQYF. The CDR3 nucleotides are TGCGCCAGCAGTGAATATGCCTCCGGGACAGGGGTCGAGCAGTACTTC.

The chain recombines TRBV2 with TRBJ1-1; weak D call: TRBD1 (6 bases). Deletions cut 7 bases from V and 2 bases from J, with 11 bases between. Germline CDR1 and CDR2: SNHLY and FYNNEI. The CDR3 consists of 13 residues. This chain's CDR3 is CASKEDSNTEAFF. The DNA for the CDR3 is TGTGCCAGCAAGGAGGACAGTAACACTGAAGCTTTCTTT.

The V call is TRBV6-5, the J call TRBJ1-3, with D unclear. Trimming pared 0 bases from V and 8 bases from J, leaving 14 bases between. This CDR3 has 15 residues. Germline-derived CDR1 and CDR2 are MNHEY and SVGAGI. The CDR3 region is CASSYSGPDADTIYF. The CDR3 coding sequence is TGTGCCAGCAGTTACTCCGGCCCTGACGCGGACACCATATATTTT.

This clone occurred once. The chain couples TRBV25-1 to TRBJ2-5; TRBD1 might be the D (5 bases). The CDR3 has 15 residues. V was clipped by 1 base and J by 5 bases, with 14 bases between them. The germline V gene encodes CDR1 MGHDK and CDR2 SYGVNS. DNA for the CDR3: TGTGCCAGCAGTGAATCGGGTGTAGGGGCGGAGACCCAGTACTTC. Translated, it gives CASSESGVGAETQYF.

This rearrangement joins TRBV27 to TRBJ1-1; D is perhaps TRBD1 (6 bases). CDR3 size: 14 residues. CDR1 MNHEY and CDR2 SMNVEV come from the germline V gene (reference sequence). V lost 3 bases to trimming and J lost 7 bases, with 15 bases between them. CDR3 sequence reads: CASSLNRVVDEAFF. The CDR3 DNA sequence: TGTGCCAGCAGTTTGAACAGGGTGGTGGATGAAGCTTTCTTT.

V is TRBV19 and J is TRBJ2-3; the match to TRBD2 covers 16 bases. The germline V gene encodes CDR1 LNHDA and CDR2 SQIVND (reference sequence). There are 17 residues in the CDR3. V was clipped by 5 bases and J by 8 bases; unmatched bases: 10. CDR3 sequence: CASSSGTSGRALGTQYF. The CDR3 bases are TGTGCCAGTAGTTCGGGGACTAGCGGGAGGGCCCTGGGTACGCAGTATTTT.

This rearrangement joins TRBV2 to TRBJ2-3, with TRBD1 matching 7 bases. The V and J ends lost 5 bases and 4 bases, in that order; junction bases with no gene match: 9. This CDR3 is built from 15 residues. Germline CDR1 SNHLY, CDR2 FYNNEI. CDR3 DNA: TGTGCCAGCAGTAGGGGACAGACGGGCGCAGATACGCAGTATTTT. Translation: CASSRGQTGADTQYF.